This entry lists 8 T cell receptor beta chains sequenced from one sample in a study of early T cells in non-severe SARS-CoV-2 infection (dated by TCRdb to 2020 to 2023). The receptor library was made with 5' RACE. TCRdb records NextSeq 500 as the sequencer. TCRdb redid the processing of the public reads, applying fastp at Q25 and MiXCR, and retained in-frame beta chains. Entries that share a CDR3 protein sequence are merged under the most common genes and DNA. This sample has about 64,000 distinct CDR3 sequences in its table, and around 21% of those were observed once. About 15% of the sample is in the top ten clones. Sequencing used whole blood, obtained at baseline. The receptors derive from an adult who was a healthcare worker with PCR-confirmed SARS-CoV-2 infection or an uninfected control (not recorded which).

A few counts support this clonotype. CDR3 residues: CASSVSGGYEQYF. The CDR3 region has the DNA TGTGCCAGCAGTGTCAGCGGGGGGTACGAGCAGTACTTC. This chain connects TRBV2 to TRBJ2-7; 9 bases are a match to TRBD2. With 4 bases clipped from V and 4 bases from J, the junction kept 2 bases outside the gene matches. The CDR3 length is 13 residues. Per the germline V gene, CDR1 is SNHLY and CDR2 is FYNNEI.

The table lists this clonotype with a few counts. The gene calls are TRBV7-9 and TRBJ2-7, with D tentatively TRBD2 (6 bases). Trimming shortened V by 4 bases and J by 0 bases, and 16 bases separated the two germline ends. CDR1 is SEHNR, CDR2 FQNEAQ, per germline (reference sequence). This CDR3 is built from 16 residues. For the CDR3, the DNA is TGTGCCAGCAGCTCAGTCTGGGGGGAGAGCTCCTACGAGCAGTACTTC. Its protein is CASSSVWGESSYEQYF.

With regard to this clonotype: Given a much more abundant clone one base away, this may be a read error. The chain recombines TRBV6-2 or TRBV6-3 with TRBJ2-7, with unresolved D. This CDR3 spans 11 amino acids. Germline V CDR1 and CDR2: MNHEY, SVGEGT. The CDR3 DNA reads as TGTGCCAGCAGTTACTCCTCCGAGCAGTACTTC. Amino acids: CASSYSSEQYF.

The chain joins TRBV19 to TRBJ1-4; D possibly corresponds to TRBD1 (5 bases). V was shortened by 7 bases and J by 4 bases, with 16 bases between the two germline ends. The CDR3 is 15 amino acids. Germline loops: CDR1 LNHDA, CDR2 SQIVND (reference sequence). CDR3 loop: CASTLGPPLNEKLFF. Written as DNA, the CDR3 is TGTGCCAGTACCCTGGGGCCTCCCCTTAATGAAAAACTGTTTTTT.

The chain is built from TRBV4-1 and TRBJ2-1; either TRBD1 or TRBD2 may fit D (6 bases each). Trimming pared 1 base from V and 7 bases from J, leaving 11 bases between. The CDR3 length is 14 residues. The V gene's germline CDR1 is MGHRA and CDR2 YSYEKL. CDR3 residues: CASSQVRGGNEQFF. The CDR3 nucleotides read TGCGCCAGCAGCCAAGTAAGAGGGGGGAATGAGCAGTTCTTC.

The V call is TRBV5-1, the J call TRBJ2-5; 8 positions agree with TRBD2. Germline CDR1 SGHRS, CDR2 YFSETQ. V dropped 2 bases and J dropped 2; count of bases not matched to a gene: 5. The CDR3 is 15 residues long. CDR3: CASSFSGERQETQYF. The CDR3 DNA reads as TGCGCCAGCAGCTTTAGCGGGGAAAGACAAGAGACCCAGTACTTC.

Regarding this clonotype: At one of its ends the junction is not consistent with the germline gene, which may arise from a read error. The chain is built from TRBV20-1 and TRBJ1-4; D gene ambiguous. Germline V gene data show CDR1 as DFQATT and CDR2 as SNEGSKA (reference sequence). The CDR3 has 13 amino acids. The CDR3 DNA sequence: TGCAGTACTAGAGGACGAGTGATGGAAAAACTGTTTTTT. Encoded protein: CSTRGRVMEKLFF.

This clonotype has just a few counts. The V call is TRBV20-1, the J call TRBJ1-4; D perhaps matches TRBD1 (5 bases). This CDR3 region has 14 residues. The germline V gene encodes CDR1 DFQATT and CDR2 SNEGSKA (reference sequence). Trimming took 2 bases from V and 5 from J, leaving 12 bases between them. The CDR3 coding sequence is TGCAGTGCTAGACTGGGGACGGCGAATGAAAAACTGTTTTTT. Translated, it gives CSARLGTANEKLFF.